This is a list of T cell receptor beta chains from one sample in a study of post-analysis software for immune sequencing data. TCRdb processed the PCR reads anew with MiXCR; each CDR3 protein has one entry. The table has fewer than 900,000 distinct CDR3 sequences, 46% seen once. Sequences were obtained from blood. Receptors originate from a girl aged 5-17 years with multiple sclerosis. CDR3s include the opening cysteine and the closing phenylalanine or tryptophan. The order of the fields is D gene, V gene, clone size, J gene, CDR3 protein, CDR3 DNA. A D gene is named only where the DNA matches it firmly. Only part of the rows carry a size: once, few, many, or a class if the clone is expanded.

>NA|TRBV6-2/TRBV6-3|NA|TRBJ2-7
CASSYWGKDDEQYF
TGTGCCAGCAGTTATTGGGGAAAAGATGACGAGCAGTACTTC
>TRBD1|TRBV6-5|many|TRBJ2-7
CASRWTGGDDEQYF
TGTGCCAGCAGGTGGACAGGGGGCGACGACGAGCAGTACTTC
>NA|TRBV5-1|NA|TRBJ1-2
CASSLVTLGVDYGYTF
TGCGCCAGCAGCTTGGTTACTTTGGGAGTTGACTATGGCTACACCTTC
>NA|TRBV20-1|few|TRBJ2-5
CSARDQRGKETQYF
TGCAGTGCTAGAGATCAACGGGGAAAAGAGACCCAGTACTTC
>TRBD1|TRBV6-5|few|TRBJ1-2
CASSFLGQGGSYGYTF
TGTGCCAGCAGTTTTCTGGGACAGGGGGGCAGCTATGGCTACACCTTC
>NA|TRBV29-1|NA|TRBJ2-3
CGAAPSGTDTQYF
TGCGGCGCAGCCCCTAGCGGCACAGATACGCAGTATTTT
>TRBD2|TRBV12-3/TRBV12-4|few|TRBJ2-3
CASSRGLAGADTQYF
TGTGCCAGCAGCAGGGGACTAGCGGGAGCAGATACGCAGTATTTT
>NA|TRBV7-9|NA|TRBJ2-3
CASSLPHAADTQYF
TGTGCCAGCAGCTTACCTCATGCCGCAGATACGCAGTATTTT
>TRBD2|TRBV12-3/TRBV12-4|NA|TRBJ2-2
CASSSLAAAGELFF
TGTGCCAGCAGTTCCCTAGCGGCTGCCGGGGAGCTGTTTTTT
>NA|TRBV27|NA|TRBJ1-2
CASSLSEGPTGRYTF
TGTGCCAGCAGTTTATCGGAGGGGCCCACCGGGCGCTACACCTTC
>NA|TRBV4-2|few|TRBJ1-1
CASSPGARVSTEAFF
TGTGCCAGCAGCCCGGGGGCGAGGGTGTCCACTGAAGCTTTCTTT
>NA|TRBV10-3|few|TRBJ2-1
CAISPTSREQFF
TGTGCCATCAGCCCGACTAGTCGCGAGCAGTTCTTC
>NA|TRBV24-1|NA|TRBJ2-7
CATSDPSRGVYEQYF
TGTGCCACCAGTGATCCCAGCAGGGGAGTCTACGAGCAGTACTTC
>NA|TRBV10-3|NA|TRBJ2-1
CANGRGNEQFF
TGTGCCAACGGACGGGGCAATGAGCAGTTCTTC
>NA|TRBV15|once|TRBJ1-5
CATSKIIRDNEDNQPQHF
TGTGCCACCAGCAAAATTATCCGGGACAATGAGGACAATCAGCCCCAGCATTTT
>NA|TRBV4-2|NA|TRBJ2-5
CASSQEWGSETQYF
TGTGCCAGCAGCCAAGAATGGGGGAGTGAGACCCAGTACTTC
>TRBD1|TRBV24-1|NA|TRBJ1-2
CATSGPTGVDYGYTF
TGTGCCACCAGTGGACCGACAGGGGTTGACTATGGCTACACCTTC
>NA|TRBV13|NA|TRBJ1-1
CASSIYRDNTEAFF
TGTGCCAGCAGCATCTACAGGGACAACACTGAAGCTTTCTTT
>TRBD2|TRBV10-3|NA|TRBJ2-5
CAISESRVASGQETQYF
TGTGCCATCAGTGAGTCGAGGGTGGCTAGCGGACAAGAGACCCAGTACTTC
>NA|TRBV2|NA|TRBJ2-7
CASSRAGQEYEQYF
TGTGCCAGCAGCAGAGCGGGACAGGAATACGAGCAGTACTTC
>TRBD1|TRBV6-5|NA|TRBJ2-1
CASSLLDRGLDEQFF
TGTGCCAGCAGTTTGCTGGACAGGGGGCTCGATGAGCAGTTCTTC
>TRBD2|TRBV28|few|TRBJ2-1
CASSLGTVGGDSYNEQFF
TGTGCCAGCAGTTTAGGTACAGTCGGGGGGGATTCCTACAATGAGCAGTTCTTC
>NA|TRBV5-1|NA|TRBJ2-1
CASSLIEGAGGNEQFF
TGCGCCAGCAGCTTAATTGAGGGGGCTGGGGGGAATGAGCAGTTCTTC
>NA|TRBV18|NA|TRBJ2-3
CASSPGARTDTQYF
TGTGCCAGCTCACCAGGGGCACGCACAGATACGCAGTATTTT
>TRBD2|TRBV6-2/TRBV6-3|NA|TRBJ2-2
CASSLRRLAGAGELFF
TGTGCCAGCAGTCTAAGACGACTAGCGGGAGCCGGGGAGCTGTTTTTT
>TRBD2|TRBV20-1|NA|TRBJ2-3
CSAPTSGRAFTDTQYF
TGCAGTGCTCCGACTAGCGGGAGGGCCTTCACAGATACGCAGTATTTT
>TRBD1|TRBV20-1|NA|TRBJ2-3
CSARDNRGVGTDTQYF
TGCAGTGCTAGAGATAACAGGGGTGTGGGCACAGATACGCAGTATTTT
>NA|TRBV6-5|NA|TRBJ2-7
CASSYSRRVEEFYEQYF
TGTGCCAGCAGTTACTCGAGGAGGGTAGAGGAATTCTACGAGCAGTACTTC
>TRBD2|TRBV29-1|many|TRBJ2-3
CSGAGLAGGTDTQYF
TGCAGCGGAGCGGGACTAGCGGGAGGCACAGATACGCAGTATTTT
>TRBD2|TRBV7-2|few|TRBJ2-3
CASSWTSDGRDTQYF
TGTGCCAGCAGCTGGACTAGCGACGGGAGAGATACGCAGTATTTT
>NA|TRBV5-1|NA|TRBJ2-5
CASSLTLGVVQYF
TGCGCCAGCAGCTTAACCCTCGGGGTAGTGCAGTACTTC
>TRBD1|TRBV7-9|few|TRBJ2-7
CASSFVPGQGNEQYF
TGTGCCAGCAGCTTCGTCCCGGGACAGGGTAACGAGCAGTACTTC
>NA|TRBV6-1|NA|TRBJ1-5
CASSEGRSGQPQHF
TGTGCCAGCAGTGAGGGGCGTTCCGGTCAGCCCCAGCATTTT
>TRBD2|TRBV4-3|few|TRBJ2-5
CASSQPIPGGETQYF
TGCGCCAGCAGCCAACCTATCCCGGGAGGAGAGACCCAGTACTTC
>TRBD2|TRBV7-9|NA|TRBJ2-2
CASSLLAGATGELFF
TGTGCCAGCAGCTTACTAGCGGGAGCCACCGGGGAGCTGTTTTTT
>NA|TRBV6-6|NA|TRBJ1-5
CASSATGWVSNQPQHF
TGTGCCAGCAGCGCCACGGGATGGGTTAGCAATCAGCCCCAGCATTTT